A single sample gave rise to the 19 T cell receptor beta chains below, sequenced in a study of T cells after posttransplantation cyclophosphamide. A marrow graft followed busulfan-fludarabine conditioning, with cyclophosphamide on days +3 and +4. Assay used: immunoSEQ multiplex PCR; TCRdb lists only in-frame clones, some missing. The table has some 20,000 clones, roughly 70% seen once; the top ten hold roughly 27%. Sample: PBMCs, taken after an allogeneic stem cell transplant with post-transplant cyclophosphamide. These receptors were taken from a young adult male patient who received an allogeneic stem cell transplant from a related donor, was CMV-positive, and had acute GVHD only. Some T cells may be graft donor cells.

This clone was picked up one time. CDR3 amino acids: CASSQDVRGNEQFF. The CDR3, as DNA: TGTGCCAGCAGCCAAGATGTACGGGGCAATGAGCAGTTCTTC. V gene TRBV4-2 combines with J gene TRBJ2-1, with D perhaps TRBD2 (5 bases). V lost 0 bases to trimming and J lost 6 bases, with 9 bases between them. There are 14 residues in the CDR3. CDR1 is LGHNA and CDR2 is YNFKEQ in the germline V gene.

This clone was picked up a small number of times. The rearrangement joins TRBV7-9 to TRBJ1-5; D is perhaps TRBD1 (5 bases). The CDR3 is 12 amino acids. V lost 5 bases, J lost 4 bases, and 6 bases lay in between. Germline lookup yields CDR1 SEHNR and CDR2 FQNEAQ (reference sequence). CDR3 sequence (DNA): TGTGCCAGCAGCCGACAGAATCAGCCCCAGCATTTT. Amino acids: CASSRQNQPQHF.

The rearrangement joins TRBV6-6 to TRBJ2-5, with 8 bases lining up with TRBD2. The CDR3 covers 13 residues. Germline V lookup: CDR1 MNHNY, CDR2 SVGAGI (reference sequence). Germline trimming cut 6 bases from V and 4 bases from J; bases unmatched to any gene: 4. CDR3 coding DNA: TGTGCCAGCAGCCCTACTAGCGGAGAGACCCAGTACTTC. Translating gives CASSPTSGETQYF.

This clone appeared once. This chain connects TRBV6-1 to TRBJ2-3, with a possible D match to TRBD1 (6 bases). CDR3 length: 12 residues. From germline, CDR1 is MNHNS and CDR2 SASEGT. V was clipped by 8 bases and J by 3 bases, with 9 bases between them. DNA of the CDR3: TGTGCCAGCGTACAGGGAACAGATACGCAGTATTTT. Translation gives CASVQGTDTQYF.

The chain has TRBV4-1 and TRBJ1-6; D not resolved. Between the trimmed V and J ends, which lost 1 base and 9 bases, there was a span of 10 bases. Germline V CDR1 and CDR2: MGHRA, YSYEKL. The CDR3 extends over 14 amino acids. The CDR3 sequence is CASSQVSGISPLHF. CDR3 sequence (DNA): TGCGCCAGCAGCCAAGTCTCGGGGATTTCACCCCTCCACTTT.

The gene calls are TRBV29-1 and TRBJ1-4; 8 bases fit TRBD1. This CDR3 is built from 13 residues. With V trimmed by 7 bases and J by 8 bases, 9 bases remained unmatched. Germline V gene sequence: CDR1 SQVTM, CDR2 ANQGSEA. This CDR3 reads CSGEDRVGEKLFF. CDR3 nucleotide sequence: TGCAGCGGCGAGGACAGGGTTGGAGAAAAACTGTTTTTT.

V gene TRBV4-1 combines with J gene TRBJ2-2; TRBD2 aligns across 7 bases. The CDR3 covers 15 residues. CDR1 and CDR2 from the germline V gene are MGHRA and YSYEKL. The V segment lost 4 bases and the J segment 4 bases; nucleotides outside the gene matches: 6. CDR3 in amino acids: CASSPYSGPTGELFF. CDR3 sequence (DNA): TGCGCCAGCAGCCCTTATAGCGGGCCCACCGGGGAGCTGTTTTTT.

The rearrangement uses TRBV7-6 and TRBJ1-1, with a possible D match to TRBD1 (6 bases). The V end lost 2 bases, the J end lost 2 bases, and 15 bases lay between the germline ends. The CDR3 is 16 residues long. Germline CDR1 reads SGHVS; CDR2 reads FNYEAQ. Written as DNA, the CDR3 is TGTGCCAGCAGCTTACGTCCAGGGGAGATCAACACTGAAGCTTTCTTT. Protein product: CASSLRPGEINTEAFF.

The V call is TRBV7-9, the J call TRBJ1-2; weak D call: TRBD1 (5 bases). The CDR3 has 13 residues. In germline, CDR1 is SEHNR, CDR2 FQNEAQ (reference sequence). V was pared by 4 bases and J by 2 bases, with 8 bases between. CDR3 amino acids: CASSYAGNYGYTF. The CDR3 DNA follows: TGTGCCAGCAGCTATGCAGGGAACTATGGCTACACCTTC.

In DNA form, the CDR3 reads TGTGCCAGCCGCGGGGGGGCCTACAATGAGCAGTTCTTC. Residues: CASRGGAYNEQFF. The J gene is TRBJ2-1, the V gene TRBV6-5; the match to TRBD2 covers 9 bases. In germline, CDR1 is MNHEY, CDR2 SVGAGI. This CDR3 has 13 residues. The trim removed 8 bases at V and 2 bases at J, leaving 1 base unmatched.

The rearrangement uses TRBV30 and TRBJ1-1; 10 nucleotides match TRBD1. V lost 4 bases and J lost 4; bases outside the gene matches: 6. The CDR3 is made up of 14 amino acids. Per the germline V gene, CDR1 is GTSNPN and CDR2 is SVGIG (reference sequence). CDR3 amino acids: CAWTFGQGGTEAFF. In DNA form, the CDR3 reads TGTGCCTGGACTTTCGGACAGGGGGGCACTGAAGCTTTCTTT.

The rearrangement links TRBV5-1 to TRBJ2-3; TRBD2 matches 9 bases. The CDR3 runs 15 residues. With V trimmed by 3 bases and J by 4 bases, 6 bases remained unmatched. Germline-derived CDR1 and CDR2 are SGHRS and YFSETQ. The CDR3 loop is CASSSAGGKADTQYF. The CDR3 DNA reads as TGCGCCAGCAGCTCCGCGGGGGGGAAGGCAGATACGCAGTATTTT.

This clone showed up just a few times. This chain uses TRBV5-8 with TRBJ1-2, with D hard to call. Germline CDR1 reads SGHTS; CDR2 reads YDEGEE. CDR3 length: 13 residues. V lost 0 bases and J 6 bases, leaving 9 bases between the germline ends. DNA of the CDR3: TGTGCCAGCAGCTTGGGGTATCCAGATGGCTACACCTTC. Translation: CASSLGYPDGYTF.

The V and J genes are TRBV7-8 and TRBJ1-5; maybe TRBD1 (5 bases). Germline assignment: CDR1 SGHVS and CDR2 FQNEAQ. The CDR3 is 16 amino acids. V gave up 1 base and J gave up 0 bases, with 10 bases separating them. DNA of the CDR3: TGTGCCAGCAGCTTAGGGCGGGGGGATAGCAATCAGCCCCAGCATTTT. Translated: CASSLGRGDSNQPQHF.

For the CDR3, the DNA is TGTGCCAGCAGCCCACTCGGGCGGGGAGGTCAGCCCCAGCATTTT. Translation: CASSPLGRGGQPQHF. V gene TRBV4-2 combines with J gene TRBJ1-5; D remains ambiguous. Trimming took off 4 bases at V and 6 bases at J, with 16 bases between the two ends. The CDR3 is made up of 15 amino acids. In germline, CDR1 is LGHNA, CDR2 YNFKEQ.

This rearrangement joins TRBV21-1 to TRBJ1-1. TRBV21-1 is a pseudogene locus. This CDR3 has 15 amino acids. The CDR3 sequence is CASSKKGGMNTEAFF. The CDR3 DNA follows: TGTGCCAGCAGCAAAAAAGGCGGGATGAACACTGAAGCTTTCTTT.

This sequence joins TRBV7-2 and TRBJ1-2; a weak D match, TRBD1 (5 bases). Germline values: CDR1 SGHTA, CDR2 FQGNSA. The CDR3 covers 14 residues. The germline V and J ends were trimmed by 2 bases and 7 bases, with 14 bases remaining between them. The CDR3 bases are TGTGCCAGCAGCTTAAGGGCCAGGGTGCGTGGCTACACCTTC. Protein: CASSLRARVRGYTF.

The chain is built from TRBV19 and TRBJ2-7, with a possible D match to TRBD1 (6 bases). V lost 4 bases and J lost 2, with 12 bases in between. The CDR3 consists of 14 residues. Germline CDR1 and CDR2: LNHDA and SQIVND (reference sequence). The CDR3 sequence is CASSNPGVTYEQYF. The CDR3 nucleotides are TGTGCCAGTAGTAATCCAGGGGTAACCTACGAGCAGTACTTC.

The V call is TRBV6-4, the J call TRBJ2-2; no definite D call. V was cut by 0 bases and J by 4 bases, with 9 bases left in between. Germline V gene data show CDR1 as MRHNA and CDR2 as SNTAGT. CDR3 length: 15 residues. As DNA, the CDR3 is TGTGCCAGCAGTGACTCTGGCACGGGCACCGGGGAGCTGTTTTTT. Its translation: CASSDSGTGTGELFF.